This record covers a single T cell receptor beta chain. Produced via immunoSEQ multiplex PCR; TCRdb's table is partial and in-frame only. The table has 52,000 or so clones, around nine tenths seen once. The data belong to a study of T cell changes during pregnancy in multiple sclerosis. This TCR derives from a female donor with multiple sclerosis, enrolled in a pregnancy study. Sequences were derived from CD4+ T cells from peripheral blood mononuclear cells, sampled in the second trimester of pregnancy.

In DNA, the CDR3 is TGTGCCAGCAGTGACGCGGTAGGCTCCTATAATTCACCCCTCCACTTT. Amino acids: CASSDAVGSYNSPLHF. The gene calls are TRBV25-1 and TRBJ1-6, with D uncertain. Germline CDR1 and CDR2: MGHDK and SYGVNS. V lost 3 bases and J 0 bases, leaving 9 bases between the germline ends. The CDR3 length is 16 residues.